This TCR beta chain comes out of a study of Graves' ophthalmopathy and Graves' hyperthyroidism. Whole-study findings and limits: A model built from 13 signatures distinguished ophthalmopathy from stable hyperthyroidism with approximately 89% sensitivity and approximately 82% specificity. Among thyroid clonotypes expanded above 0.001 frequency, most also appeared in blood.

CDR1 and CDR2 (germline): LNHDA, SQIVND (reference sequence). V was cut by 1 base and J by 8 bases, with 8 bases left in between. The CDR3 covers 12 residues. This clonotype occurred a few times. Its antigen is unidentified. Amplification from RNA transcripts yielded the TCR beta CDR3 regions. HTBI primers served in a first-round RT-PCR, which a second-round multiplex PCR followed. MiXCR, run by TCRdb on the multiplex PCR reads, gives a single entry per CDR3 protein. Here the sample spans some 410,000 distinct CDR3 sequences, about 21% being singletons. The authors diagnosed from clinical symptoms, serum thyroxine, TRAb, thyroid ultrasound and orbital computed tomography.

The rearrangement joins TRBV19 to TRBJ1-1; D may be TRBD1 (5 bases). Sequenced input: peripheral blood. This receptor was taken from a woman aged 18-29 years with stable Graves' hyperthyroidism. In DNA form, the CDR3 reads TGTGCCAGTAGTATAGGACAGAGAGAAGCTTTCTTT. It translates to CASSIGQREAFF.